This T cell receptor beta chain appears in the sequencing data of a study of spatial heterogeneity in lung cancer. Across the study: Sequences of the beta chain were consistently detected in greater numbers than alpha-chain sequences.

This clonotype was recorded many times. The sample's time point: sample taken at primary tumor resection. The input material, whole RNA from tumor, nontumor lung or frozen PBMC, was sequenced unsorted. The CDR3 totals 15 residues. Trimming took off 7 bases at V and 1 base at J, with 14 bases between the two ends. Germline V lookup: CDR1 MDHEN, CDR2 SYDVKM. On each TCR cDNA molecule, a unique molecular identifier was present. TCRdb re-called the 5' RACE reads through MiXCR, storing one row per CDR3 protein. The top ten hold about 2.6% of the sample, which has 45,000 to 65,000 distinct CDR3 sequences, more than 6.5% seen once.

The sequence derives from a female donor with early-stage non-small cell lung cancer. J is TRBJ1-5 and V is TRBV28; D may be TRBD1 (5 bases). This specimen consisted of PBMCs, obtained at surgery. The CDR3 here is CASIQGGMSNQPQHF. As DNA, the CDR3 is TGTGCCAGCATCCAGGGAGGGATGAGCAATCAGCCCCAGCATTTT.